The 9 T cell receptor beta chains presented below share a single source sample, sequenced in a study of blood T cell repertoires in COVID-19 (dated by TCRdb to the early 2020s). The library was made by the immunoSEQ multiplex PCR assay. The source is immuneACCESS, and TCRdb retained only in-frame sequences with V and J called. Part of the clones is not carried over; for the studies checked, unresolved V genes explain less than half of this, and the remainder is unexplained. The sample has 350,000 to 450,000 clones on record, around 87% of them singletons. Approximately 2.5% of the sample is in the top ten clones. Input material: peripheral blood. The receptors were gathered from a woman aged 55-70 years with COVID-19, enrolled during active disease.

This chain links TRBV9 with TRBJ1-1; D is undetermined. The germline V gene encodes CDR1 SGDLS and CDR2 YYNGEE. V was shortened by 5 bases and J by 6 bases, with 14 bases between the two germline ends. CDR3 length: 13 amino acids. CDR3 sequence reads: CASSAGDIAEAFF. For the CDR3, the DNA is TGTGCCAGCAGTGCCGGGGATATCGCTGAAGCTTTCTTT.

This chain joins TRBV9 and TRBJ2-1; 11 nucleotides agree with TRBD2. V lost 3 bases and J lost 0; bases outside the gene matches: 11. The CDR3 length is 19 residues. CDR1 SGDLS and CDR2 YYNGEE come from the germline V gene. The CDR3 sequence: CASSAGGLAGGYSYNEQFF. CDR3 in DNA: TGTGCCAGCAGCGCCGGCGGGCTAGCGGGGGGCTACTCCTACAATGAGCAGTTCTTC. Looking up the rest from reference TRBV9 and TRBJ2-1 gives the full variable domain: DSGVTQTPKHLITATGQRVTLRCSPRSGDLSVYWYQQSLDQGLQFLIQYYNGEERAKGNILERFSAQQFPDLHSELNLSSLELGDSALYFCASSAGGLAGGYSYNEQFFGPGTRLTVL.

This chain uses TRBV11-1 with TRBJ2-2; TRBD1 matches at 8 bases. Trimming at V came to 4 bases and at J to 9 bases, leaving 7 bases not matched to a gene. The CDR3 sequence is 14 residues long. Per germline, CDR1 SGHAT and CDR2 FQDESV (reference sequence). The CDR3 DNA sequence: TGTGCCAGCAGCTCGGACAGGGCTGACCGGGAGCTGTTTTTT. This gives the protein CASSSDRADRELFF.

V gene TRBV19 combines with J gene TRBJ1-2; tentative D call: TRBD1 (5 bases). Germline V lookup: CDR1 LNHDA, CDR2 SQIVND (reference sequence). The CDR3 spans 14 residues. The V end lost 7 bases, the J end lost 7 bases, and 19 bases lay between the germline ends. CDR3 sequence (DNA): TGTGCCAGTAATCCTACCAGGGATGGTGGTGGCTACACCTTC. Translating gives CASNPTRDGGGYTF.

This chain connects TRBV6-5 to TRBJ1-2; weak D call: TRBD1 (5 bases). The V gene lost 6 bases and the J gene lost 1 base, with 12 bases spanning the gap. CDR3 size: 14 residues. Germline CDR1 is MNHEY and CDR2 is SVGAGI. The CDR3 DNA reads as TGTGCCAGCAGGCGAGCCGGGGGTAACTATGGCTACACCTTC. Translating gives CASRRAGGNYGYTF.

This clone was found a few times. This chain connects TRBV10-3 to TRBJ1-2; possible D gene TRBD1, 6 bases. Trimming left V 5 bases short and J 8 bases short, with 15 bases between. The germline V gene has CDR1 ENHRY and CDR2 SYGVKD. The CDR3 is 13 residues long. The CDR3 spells CAISSQGIGGYTF. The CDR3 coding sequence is TGTGCCATCAGTTCACAGGGAATCGGGGGCTACACCTTC.

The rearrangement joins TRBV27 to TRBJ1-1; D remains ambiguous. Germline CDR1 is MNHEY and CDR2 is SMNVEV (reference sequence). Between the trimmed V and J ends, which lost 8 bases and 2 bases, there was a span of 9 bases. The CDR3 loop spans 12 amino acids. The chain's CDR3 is CASAKPNTEAFF. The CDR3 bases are TGTGCCAGCGCGAAGCCTAACACTGAAGCTTTCTTT.

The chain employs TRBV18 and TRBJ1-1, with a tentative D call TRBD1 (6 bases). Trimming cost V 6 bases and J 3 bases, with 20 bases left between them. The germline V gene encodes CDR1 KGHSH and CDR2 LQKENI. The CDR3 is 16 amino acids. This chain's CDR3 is CASSGYGGARDTEAFF. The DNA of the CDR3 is TGTGCCAGCTCTGGGTACGGGGGGGCGAGGGACACTGAAGCTTTCTTT. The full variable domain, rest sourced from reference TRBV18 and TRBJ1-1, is NAGVMQNPRHLVRRRGQEARLRCSPMKGHSHVYWYRQLPEEGLKFMVYLQKENIIDESGMPKERFSAEFPKEGPSILRIQQVVRGDSAAYFCASSGYGGARDTEAFFGQGTRLTVV.

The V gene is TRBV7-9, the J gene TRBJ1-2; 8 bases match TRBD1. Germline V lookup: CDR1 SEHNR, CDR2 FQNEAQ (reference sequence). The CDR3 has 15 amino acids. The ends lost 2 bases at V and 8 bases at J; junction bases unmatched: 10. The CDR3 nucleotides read TGTGCCAGCAGCTTAAAGGACAGGGCTACATGGGGCTACACCTTC. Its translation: CASSLKDRATWGYTF.